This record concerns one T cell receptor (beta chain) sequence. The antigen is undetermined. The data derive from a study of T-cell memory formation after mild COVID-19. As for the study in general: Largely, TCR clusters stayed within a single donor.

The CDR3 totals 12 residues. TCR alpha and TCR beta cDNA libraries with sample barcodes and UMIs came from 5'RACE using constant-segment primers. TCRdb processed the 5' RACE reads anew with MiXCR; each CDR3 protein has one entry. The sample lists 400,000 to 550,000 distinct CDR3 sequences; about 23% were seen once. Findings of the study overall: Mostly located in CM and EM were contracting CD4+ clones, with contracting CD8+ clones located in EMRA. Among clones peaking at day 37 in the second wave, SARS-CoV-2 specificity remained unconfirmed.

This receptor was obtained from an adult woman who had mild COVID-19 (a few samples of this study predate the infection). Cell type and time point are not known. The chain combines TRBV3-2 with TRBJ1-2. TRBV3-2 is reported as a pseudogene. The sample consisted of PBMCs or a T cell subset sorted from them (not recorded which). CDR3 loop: CASSSRDHGYTF. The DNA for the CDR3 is TGTGCCAGCAGCTCCAGAGACCATGGCTACACCTTC.